These 13 T cell receptor beta chains originate from one sample sequenced in a study of shared clonotypes between healthy human individuals. Using immunoSEQ multiplex PCR, the repertoire was profiled, and TCRdb retains in-frame clones only, with some absent. Of some 740,000 clones in the sample, almost 95% were seen once. It was CD45RO-negative cells, positively selected for CCR7, that made up naive CD8 cells, with terminally differentiated effector memory CD45RA+ cells excluded. The sequenced sample consisted of naive CD8+ T cells sorted from blood. Receptors originate from a man younger than 45 in good health.

J is TRBJ2-1 and V is TRBV6-6; 7 nucleotides agree with TRBD2. This CDR3 has 15 amino acids. The germline V gene encodes CDR1 MNHNY and CDR2 SVGAGI (reference sequence). With V trimmed by 6 bases and J by 4 bases, 9 bases remained unmatched. The CDR3 sequence is CASSPRREAYNEQFF. CDR3 nucleotides: TGTGCCAGCAGCCCTCGACGGGAGGCGTACAATGAGCAGTTCTTC.

This rearrangement joins TRBV6-5 to TRBJ1-1, with a weak D call TRBD1 (6 bases). Between the trimmed V and J ends, which lost 5 bases and 1 base, there was a span of 14 bases. Per germline, CDR1 MNHEY and CDR2 SVGAGI. The CDR3 is made up of 15 amino acids. CDR3: CASSGLQGRNTEAFF. The CDR3, as DNA: TGTGCCAGCAGTGGCCTACAGGGCCGGAACACTGAAGCTTTCTTT.

The chain uses TRBV11-2 and TRBJ2-7; 8 bases are a match to TRBD2. This CDR3 region has 14 residues. J lost 3 bases, V lost 5 bases, and 6 bases had no gene match. Germline lookup yields CDR1 SGHAT and CDR2 FQNNGV. The CDR3 DNA is TGTGCCAGCAGCACAACGGGGGGGGGCTACGAGCAGTACTTC. Translation gives CASSTTGGGYEQYF.

This clone was seen only once. The CDR3 loop is CASSPPTGGTEAFF. The CDR3 DNA reads TGTGCCAGCAGCCCCCCGACAGGGGGCACTGAAGCTTTCTTT. This chain joins TRBV13 and TRBJ1-1; 9 bases are a match to TRBD1. This CDR3 is 14 amino acids long. With V trimmed by 5 bases and J by 4 bases, 5 bases remained unmatched. Looked up from germline, CDR1 is PRHDT and CDR2 is FYEKMQ (reference sequence). The full variable domain, in which reference TRBV13 and TRBJ1-1 provide the parts outside the CDR3, is AAGVIQSPRHLIKEKRETATLKCYPIPRHDTVYWYQQGPGQDPQFLISFYEKMQSDKGSIPDRFSAQQFSDYHSELNMSSLELGDSALYFCASSPPTGGTEAFFGQGTRLTVV.

V is TRBV5-6 and J is TRBJ2-7, with D hard to call. Germline V gene sequence: CDR1 SGHDT, CDR2 YYEEEE. Between the trimmed V and J ends, which lost 2 bases and 5 bases, there was a span of 8 bases. The CDR3 is 12 residues long. The CDR3, as DNA: TGTGCCAGCAGCTTTGGCCTCAACGAGCAGTACTTC. This gives the protein CASSFGLNEQYF.

The V call is TRBV11-2, the J call TRBJ1-4, with 7 bases identical to TRBD1. The V gene's germline CDR1 is SGHAT and CDR2 FQNNGV. V was pared by 7 bases and J by 6 bases, with 11 bases of the junction left unmatched. This CDR3 region has 15 residues. CDR3 in DNA: TGTGCCAGCAAATTCTGGGACAGCGAGTATGAAAAACTGTTTTTT. This translates into CASKFWDSEYEKLFF.

The chain combines TRBV7-8 with TRBJ2-1; 10 nucleotides match TRBD1. This CDR3 has 15 amino acids. Trimming took 8 bases from V and 8 from J; bases not matched to a gene: 12. Per germline, CDR1 SGHVS and CDR2 FQNEAQ. The CDR3 sequence is CASAHRDRGVDEQFF. As DNA, the CDR3 is TGTGCCAGCGCTCACCGGGACAGGGGAGTCGATGAGCAGTTCTTC.

This chain uses TRBV7-3 with TRBJ1-4; D might be TRBD1 (5 bases). Between the trimmed V and J ends, which lost 5 bases and 3 bases, there was a span of 10 bases. The CDR3 extends over 14 amino acids. Germline loops: CDR1 SGHTA, CDR2 FQGTGA. CDR3 nucleotide sequence: TGTGCCAGCAGCCCATCAGGGTCTAATGAAAAACTGTTTTTT. This codes for CASSPSGSNEKLFF. Using reference TRBV7-3 and TRBJ1-4 for the parts outside the CDR3, the full variable domain is GAGVSQTPSNKVTEKGKYVELRCDPISGHTALYWYRQSLGQGPEFLIYFQGTGAADDSGLPNDRFFAVRPEGSVSTLKIQRTERGDSAVYLCASSPSGSNEKLFFGSGTQLSVL.

This chain uses TRBV4-1 with TRBJ2-7, with D hard to call. The CDR3 sequence is 13 residues long. V was trimmed by 1 base and J by 2 bases, leaving 6 bases between them. In germline, CDR1 is MGHRA, CDR2 YSYEKL. The CDR3 region has the DNA TGCGCCAGCAGCCAAGTCCGTGCCTACGAGCAGTACTTC. It codes for CASSQVRAYEQYF.

V and J are TRBV2 and TRBJ2-3, with 10 positions matching TRBD2. J gave up 10 bases and V 5 bases, and 12 bases lay outside the gene matches. From germline, CDR1 is SNHLY and CDR2 FYNNEI. The CDR3 length is 15 residues. The CDR3 loop reads CASSSGTSVMVAQYF. The DNA for the CDR3 is TGTGCCAGCAGTTCCGGGACTAGCGTGATGGTGGCGCAGTATTTT.

This clone was counted only a few times. J is TRBJ2-1 and V is TRBV4-1; no firm D call. This CDR3 is built from 14 residues. Germline V gene lookup returns CDR1 MGHRA and CDR2 YSYEKL. Trimming took off 1 base at V and 6 bases at J, with 10 bases between the two ends. For the CDR3, the DNA is TGCGCCAGCAGCCAAGGTTGGAGCCCCAATGAGCAGTTCTTC. Its protein product is CASSQGWSPNEQFF.

The CDR3 here is CASSEAGRGRIWEKLFF. Written as DNA, the CDR3 is TGTGCCAGCAGCGAAGCGGGACGGGGGCGGATTTGGGAAAAACTGTTTTTT. This rearrangement joins TRBV7-9 to TRBJ1-4; D possibly corresponds to TRBD1 (6 bases). Germline V gives CDR1 SEHNR, CDR2 FQNEAQ (reference sequence). The CDR3 covers 17 residues. V shed 5 bases and J shed 8 bases, with 24 bases lying between them.

The CDR3 sequence is CASSFAGVNQPQHF. As DNA, the CDR3 is TGTGCCAGCAGTTTCGCAGGGGTAAATCAGCCCCAGCATTTT. This sequence joins TRBV6-1 and TRBJ1-5; D may be TRBD1 (6 bases). Germline CDR1 reads MNHNS; CDR2 reads SASEGT. Trimming removed 5 bases at V and 4 bases at J, with 12 bases between. This CDR3 spans 14 amino acids.